The rows below give T cell receptor beta chains drawn from one sample of a study of neoadjuvant anti-PD-1 for oral cavity cancer. The table came from immunoSEQ multiplex PCR; TCRdb's copy has only in-frame clones and leaves some out. The data show about 7,800 clones, with roughly two thirds seen just once and about 2.9% held by the top ten. Sequences were derived from PBMCs, sampled after nivolumab (anti-PD-1) treatment. Receptor source: a person aged 35 to 85 with oral cavity squamous cell carcinoma. CDR3s include the opening cysteine and the closing phenylalanine or tryptophan. A D gene is named only where the DNA matches it firmly. Clone sizes are given selectively: once, few, many, or a class where the clone is expanded.

>TRBJ1-2|TRBV2|NA|NA|14
TGTGCCAGGAGACAAAGACAGTTCGACTATGGCTACACCTTC
CARRQRQFDYGYTF
>TRBJ2-1|TRBV5-1|NA|TRBD1|15
TGCGCCAGCAGCTTTGCAGGGGGCTCTTACAATGAGCAGTTCTTC
CASSFAGGSYNEQFF
>TRBJ2-3|TRBV4-1|NA|TRBD2|16
TGCGCCAGCAGCCAAGAACAGCGGGGGGGACCAGATACGCAGTATTTT
CASSQEQRGGPDTQYF
>TRBJ2-7|TRBV29-1|NA|NA|13
TGCAGCGTTGACTCGGGTACTGGCTACGAGCAGTACTTC
CSVDSGTGYEQYF
>TRBJ2-1|TRBV10-3|NA|NA|12
TGTGCCATCAGTTGGACAGACAATGAGCAGTTCTTC
CAISWTDNEQFF
>TRBJ2-1|TRBV5-1|NA|NA|16
TGCGCCAGCAGCCTTCAGGTGTCAACAAAAGGCAATGAGCAGTTCTTC
CASSLQVSTKGNEQFF
>TRBJ1-1|TRBV5-1|NA|TRBD1|15
TGCGCCAGCAGCTCGGACAGGGAAGGGAACACTGAAGCTTTCTTT
CASSSDREGNTEAFF
>TRBJ2-6|TRBV6-5|NA|NA|16
TGTGCCAGCAGTTACTCTGGGGGAGGTGGGGCCAACGTCCTGACTTTC
CASSYSGGGGANVLTF
>TRBJ1-2|TRBV5-1|few|TRBD1|15
TGCGCCAGCAGCTCCGAAGGGACAGGGCCTTATGGCTACACCTTC
CASSSEGTGPYGYTF
>TRBJ2-7|TRBV15|NA|TRBD2|18
TGTGCCACCAGCAGAGGTCAGACTAGCCGGACCGGGTTTGCCGAGCAGTACTTC
CATSRGQTSRTGFAEQYF
>TRBJ1-3|TRBV6-1|once|NA|15
TGTGCCAGCAGTGAAGGGCCAGACTCTGGAAACACCATATATTTT
CASSEGPDSGNTIYF
>TRBJ2-5|TRBV13|NA|TRBD1|16
TGTGCCAGCAGCTTAGCCGACAGGGTCGGTCAAGAGACCCAGTACTTC
CASSLADRVGQETQYF
>TRBJ1-2|TRBV11-2|NA|NA|12
TGTGCCAGCAGCTTGGGCGGCGATGGCTACACCTTC
CASSLGGDGYTF
>TRBJ2-1|TRBV11-2|NA|TRBD2|15
TGTGCCAGCAGCGCGGTAGCGGGGTTCTACAATGAGCAGTTCTTC
CASSAVAGFYNEQFF
>TRBJ2-5|TRBV9|NA|TRBD2|16
TGTGCCAGCAGCGTAGATGTAGCGGGAATGGGAGAGACCCAGTACTTC
CASSVDVAGMGETQYF
>TRBJ2-7|TRBV9|NA|TRBD1|13
TGTGCCAGCAGCGTAGGACAGGGTAACGAGCAGTACTTC
CASSVGQGNEQYF
>TRBJ1-6|TRBV9|few|TRBD1|14
TGTGCCAGCAGCGCGACAGGGTTTAATTCACCCCTCCACTTT
CASSATGFNSPLHF
>TRBJ1-1|TRBV7-6|NA|TRBD1|14
TGTGCCAGCAGCGGACAGGGGAGGCGTACTGAAGCTTTCTTT
CASSGQGRRTEAFF
>TRBJ1-4|TRBV4-2|NA|TRBD1|14
TGTGCCAGCAGTCAGGGACAGGGTTTAGAAAAACTGTTTTTT
CASSQGQGLEKLFF
>TRBJ2-5|TRBV5-1|NA|NA|14
TGCGCCAGCAGCTGGGGGGCAGGGCAAGAGACCCAGTACTTC
CASSWGAGQETQYF
>TRBJ2-2|TRBV7-2|NA|NA|15
TGTGCCAGCAGACCTGACAGATCGAACACCGGGGAGCTGTTTTTT
CASRPDRSNTGELFF
>TRBJ1-1|TRBV5-6|NA|TRBD1|13
TGTGCCAGCAGCATCGACAGGGCAGGTCGAGCTTTCTTT
CASSIDRAGRAFF
>TRBJ1-6|TRBV6-5|few|NA|14
TGTGCCAGCACCCCGGGGCAGGGGAATTCACCCCTCCACTTT
CASTPGQGNSPLHF
>TRBJ2-5|TRBV7-9|NA|TRBD1|14
TGTGCCAGCAGCTCAACAGGGGGAACGGAGACCCAGTACTTC
CASSSTGGTETQYF
>TRBJ2-7|TRBV2|NA|NA|12
TGTGCCAGCGCTAGGGGTAGCTACGAGCAGTACTTC
CASARGSYEQYF
>TRBJ1-6|TRBV27|few|NA|14
TGTGCCAGCAGTTTAGGGACGGAGAATTCACCCCTCCACTTT
CASSLGTENSPLHF
>TRBJ2-7|TRBV30|NA|NA|14
TGTGCCTGGAGTTCCAGGACTATTTCCTACGAGCAGTACTTC
CAWSSRTISYEQYF
>TRBJ2-3|TRBV29-1|NA|TRBD2|15
TGCAGCGTTGAGAGGGGGACTAGCGTCCCAGATACGCAGTATTTT
CSVERGTSVPDTQYF
>TRBJ2-5|TRBV9|NA|TRBD2|18
TGTGCCAGCAGCGTAGGACTAGCGGGGGGGCCGGAGCAAGAGACCCAGTACTTC
CASSVGLAGGPEQETQYF
>TRBJ1-1|TRBV5-1|NA|NA|14
TGCGCCAGCAGCTTGGCCCACGGGAACACTGAAGCTTTCTTT
CASSLAHGNTEAFF
>TRBJ2-3|TRBV9|once|TRBD2|16
TGTGCCAGCAGCGTACTAGCGGGGGGGGGCACAGATACGCAGTATTTT
CASSVLAGGGTDTQYF
>TRBJ1-3|TRBV6-1|NA|NA|16
TGTGCCAGCAGTGACAGACAGGTGAACTCTGGAAACACCATATATTTT
CASSDRQVNSGNTIYF
>TRBJ2-7|TRBV6-5|NA|TRBD1|15
TGTGCCAGCAGCTACTCCGGGACAGGAACATACGAGCAGTACTTC
CASSYSGTGTYEQYF